A single sample gave rise to the 6 T cell receptor beta chains below, sequenced in a study of immune heterogeneity within non-small cell lung tumors (dated by TCRdb to the late 2010s). Sequencing took place on a HiSeq X Ten. The TCR beta CDR3 region was amplified with a multiplex PCR system whose first round ran for around 11 cycles using 32 V-gene forward primers and 13 J-gene reverse primers. Using fastp at Q25 and MiXCR, TCRdb reprocessed the public reads and kept productive beta chains. CDR3 protein sequences are deduplicated, and each keeps its most common genes and DNA. A total of 30,000 to 40,000 distinct CDR3 sequences appear in this sample, around 26% of them only once. About 4% of the sample is taken by the ten largest. For the TCR template, genomic DNA was extracted from bulk tumor tissue, and roughly 600 ng of gDNA was amplified for each sample. During surgery, multiple biopsies were taken from each primary tumor and placed as far apart as possible within the tumor mass. The study cohort was described as untreated, and patients were newly diagnosed NSCLC cases undergoing curative surgery.

What was sequenced was lung tumor tissue. The source of these receptors is a man aged 35 to 55 with non-small cell lung cancer.

This chain joins TRBV27 and TRBJ2-7; D is undetermined. The germline V and J ends were trimmed by 4 bases and 4 bases, with 17 bases remaining between them. Germline lookup yields CDR1 MNHEY and CDR2 SMNVEV (reference sequence). This CDR3 comprises 15 residues. CDR3 amino acids: CASSYQQVADYEQYF. The DNA of the CDR3 is TGTGCCAGCAGTTACCAGCAGGTAGCCGATTACGAGCAGTACTTC.

This clonotype was counted once. This chain uses TRBV9 with TRBJ2-7, with 8 nucleotides matching TRBD2. The CDR3 sequence is 14 residues long. V was clipped by 6 bases and J by 4 bases; unmatched bases: 9. Germline lookup yields CDR1 SGDLS and CDR2 YYNGEE. Here the CDR3 DNA reads TGTGCCAGCAACCCCGGACTAGCACTATACGAGCAGTACTTC. Its protein is CASNPGLALYEQYF.

This clonotype was counted many times. The chain is built from TRBV11-2 and TRBJ2-7, with 9 bases matching TRBD2. Trimming at V came to 4 bases and at J to 3 bases, leaving 7 bases not matched to a gene. Germline lookup yields CDR1 SGHAT and CDR2 FQNNGV. The CDR3 is 15 amino acids. In DNA form, the CDR3 reads TGTGCCAGCAGCTCCGCCGCGGGAGGGTACTACGAGCAGTACTTC. Its protein is CASSSAAGGYYEQYF.

The chain couples TRBV24-1 to TRBJ2-1; tentatively, D is TRBD1 or TRBD2 (5 bases each). In germline, CDR1 is KGHDR, CDR2 SFDVKD. This CDR3 region has 16 residues. The V gene lost 3 bases and the J gene lost 8 bases, with 19 bases spanning the gap. CDR3 region: CATSDTGTVPFHEQFF. DNA of the CDR3: TGTGCCACCAGTGATACCGGGACGGTCCCTTTCCATGAGCAGTTCTTC.

This clonotype was found many times. V is TRBV25-1 and J is TRBJ2-7; TRBD2 aligns across 8 bases. The CDR3 loop spans 15 amino acids. J was trimmed by 13 bases and V by 1 base; bases with no gene match: 15. Germline values: CDR1 MGHDK, CDR2 SYGVNS. The CDR3 here is CASSESSGSRSVLYF. CDR3 coding DNA: TGTGCCAGCAGTGAATCAAGCGGGAGCCGTTCAGTGTTATACTTC.

This clonotype was counted at least ten times. The gene calls are TRBV7-2 and TRBJ2-3; 11 nucleotides line up with TRBD1. V was clipped by 5 bases and J by 5 bases; unmatched bases: 12. Germline values: CDR1 SGHTA, CDR2 FQGNSA. CDR3 size: 17 residues. The CDR3 DNA is TGTGCCAGCAGCCTGGTCCCCGGACAGGGGGCAGGAGATACGCAGTATTTT. The encoded protein is CASSLVPGQGAGDTQYF.